The 2 T cell receptor beta chains below all came from one sample that was sequenced in a study of T cell changes during pregnancy in multiple sclerosis (dated by TCRdb to between 2019 and 2020). Libraries were prepared through the immunoSEQ multiplex PCR assay. The source is immuneACCESS, and TCRdb retained only in-frame sequences with V and J called. Part of the clones is not carried over; for the studies checked, unresolved V genes explain less than half of this, and the remainder is unexplained. Within this sample are approximately 80,000 clones, with about 94% of them counted one time only. Jointly, the top ten make up roughly 0.93% of the sample. This material consisted of peripheral blood, taken in the second trimester of pregnancy. The source is a female donor in good health, enrolled as a control in a pregnancy study.

The chain couples TRBV29-1 to TRBJ2-3, with 11 bases identical to TRBD2. Germline assignment: CDR1 SQVTM and CDR2 ANQGSEA. The CDR3 has 14 residues. V gave up 3 bases and J gave up 3 bases; unmatched junction bases: 2. CDR3 amino acids: CSVDRTSGTDTQYF. The CDR3 DNA reads TGCAGCGTTGATAGGACTAGCGGGACAGATACGCAGTATTTT.

This rearrangement joins TRBV6-6 to TRBJ1-1; D is perhaps TRBD1 (5 bases). Germline CDR1 and CDR2: MNHNY and SVGAGI (reference sequence). V was pared by 3 bases and J by 6 bases, with 17 bases between. The CDR3 consists of 15 residues. In DNA, the CDR3 is TGTGCCAGCAGTTATTGGAATACACAGGTCGCTGAAGCTTTCTTT. Translation: CASSYWNTQVAEAFF.